A selection of T cell receptor beta chains follows, all from one sample in a study of radiotherapy plus CTLA-4 blockade in lung cancer. Produced via immunoSEQ multiplex PCR; TCRdb's table is partial and in-frame only. The sample carries about 91,000 clones, 55% to 75% recorded once. Material: peripheral blood, obtained from a patient treated with radiotherapy plus ipilimumab. Receptors originate from a human donor with non-small cell lung cancer that progressed on radiotherapy plus ipilimumab. Both conserved end residues are part of each CDR3. Fields, in order: J gene, clone size, D gene, V gene, CDR3 DNA, CDR3 protein. A D gene is named only where the DNA matches it firmly. Clone size appears in some rows only: once, few, many, or a class for an expanded clone.

TRBJ2-1 . . TRBV9 TGTGCCAGCAGCGTAAGGGGCCAAAACCAGTTCTTC CASSVRGQNQFF
TRBJ2-2 few TRBD1 TRBV4-2 TGTGCCAGCAGCCAGCCACAGGGGGCAGGGGTCGGGGAGCTGTTTTTT CASSQPQGAGVGELFF
TRBJ1-5 . TRBD1 TRBV2 TGTGCCAGCGGAAGCACGACAGGGGGGGCACATCAGCCCCAGCATTTT CASGSTTGGAHQPQHF
TRBJ1-2 . TRBD1 TRBV28 TGTGCCAGCAGTTTGGGGAGGGGGCACGGCTATGGCTACACCTTC CASSLGRGHGYGYTF
TRBJ1-2 . . TRBV18 TGTGCCAGCTCACCACCCGGGAGCAGGGCTTCCTATGGCTACACCTTC CASSPPGSRASYGYTF
TRBJ1-2 . TRBD1 TRBV7-8 TGTGCCAGCAGCCCCGGGCAGGGGGCGGTGCACGGCTACACCTTC CASSPGQGAVHGYTF
TRBJ2-3 . . TRBV5-1 TGCGCCAGCAGCCGGGGCCAGGGGGGCCGGGCAGATACGCAGTATTTT CASSRGQGGRADTQYF
TRBJ2-3 . TRBD2 TRBV7-9 TGTGCCAGCAGCCCGGGACTAGCGGGGGGTCCTAGCACAGATACGCAGTATTTT CASSPGLAGGPSTDTQYF
TRBJ1-2 . TRBD1 TRBV7-2 TGTGCCAGCAGCCCGACAGGGCCACTCTATGGCTACACCTTC CASSPTGPLYGYTF
TRBJ2-1 . . TRBV28 TGTGCCAGCAGCCGTAGCGGTTCCTACAATGAGCAGTTCTTC CASSRSGSYNEQFF
TRBJ2-1 few . TRBV5-5 TGTGCCAGCAGCTCCACGTGGGGGGCTGTAAATGAGCAGTTCTTC CASSSTWGAVNEQFF
TRBJ1-4 . . TRBV5-8 TGTGCCAGCAGCTTGTCGGGACTCGTGAGCGAAAAACTGTTTTTT CASSLSGLVSEKLFF
TRBJ2-1 . TRBD2 TRBV19 TGTGCCAGTAGTGCCACTAGCGGGAGTCTCAATGAGCAGTTCTTC CASSATSGSLNEQFF